Below, one T cell receptor (beta chain) is given with its context. CDR3 size: 13 residues. The V gene lost 5 bases and the J gene lost 11 bases, with 18 bases spanning the gap. Germline values: CDR1 SGHTA, CDR2 FQGNSA. The sample comes from a study of response to subunit inactivated influenza vaccine. Using its own MiXCR run on the RT-PCR reads, TCRdb lists one record per CDR3 protein. Here the sample spans about 480,000 distinct CDR3 sequences, around 25% being singletons. This receptor was obtained from a man in his forties or fifties who received an inactivated influenza vaccine. The sample here was CD4+ T cells sorted from PBMCs, taken 5 days after vaccination. The chain recombines TRBV7-2 with TRBJ1-2; unclear D gene. CDR3: CASSGGLRQLYTF. DNA for the CDR3: TGTGCCAGCAGCGGAGGCCTGCGCCAGTTATACACCTTC. The full variable domain, completed using reference TRBV7-2 and TRBJ1-2, is GAGVSQSPSNKVTEKGKDVELRCDPISGHTALYWYRQSLGQGLEFLIYFQGNSAPDKSGLPSDRFSAERTGGSVSTLTIQRTQQEDSAVYLCASSGGLRQLYTFGSGTRLTVV.